This paragraph covers one T cell receptor (beta chain) sequence. What it binds is not known. Upon completion of under eleven days in culture, CD4+ T cells were isolated. The participants, recipients of two vaccine doses, got either BNT162b2 or mRNA-1273. Absence of prior SARS-CoV-2 infection characterized the vaccine recipients, who showed negative nucleocapsid antibodies. This sample was included in a study of vaccination effects on CD4 cells after COVID-19. Study-wide findings and caveats: Relatively few convalescent patients took part in the study, which had no early post-infection timepoints. Substantial clonal contraction characterized both infection- and vaccine-induced clones late after vaccination.

The assay was immunoSEQ multiplex PCR, and TCRdb's table has in-frame clones only and misses some. Altogether around 66,000 clones are present, 70% to 75% being singletons, with the ten largest covering around 2.4%. Trimming removed 3 bases at V and 5 bases at J, with 13 bases between. Germline-derived CDR1 and CDR2 are MDHEN and SYDVKM. The CDR3 runs to 15 residues. The TCR sequence derives from a human donor who received a COVID-19 vaccine. V and J are TRBV28 and TRBJ2-2; D might be TRBD1 (6 bases). Source: CD4+ T cells from PBMCs cultured without peptide, taken after COVID-19 vaccination. In DNA, the CDR3 is TGTGCCAGCAGTTTTATTAGTAGGGGGACCGGGGAGCTGTTTTTT. It is translated as CASSFISRGTGELFF.